The entry below describes one T cell receptor beta chain. The sample comes from a study of shared clonotypes between healthy human individuals. Overall study: The donors, two women and three men, were aged 18 to 49.

The table came from immunoSEQ multiplex PCR; TCRdb's copy has only in-frame clones and leaves some out. The sample includes approximately 240,000 clones, 65% of them seen just once. The receptor comes from a man younger than 40 in good health. Sequencing was performed on memory CD4+ T cells sorted from blood. As to subset: CD45RA-negative fraction.

In DNA, the CDR3 is TGTGCCAGCATTAGGACAGGAGCCACCTACGAGCAGTACTTC. This encodes CASIRTGATYEQYF. This sequence joins TRBV28 and TRBJ2-7; 7 bases match TRBD1. The CDR3 runs to 14 residues. CDR1 and CDR2 from the germline V gene are MDHEN and SYDVKM. V lost 7 bases, J lost 2 bases, and 8 bases stayed unmatched.